These 23 T cell receptor beta chains originate from one sample sequenced in a study of blood T cells in healthy people across ages. PCR was performed a second time for about 6 to 12 cycles using a sample-barcoded 5' primer and a J-beta primer mix. TCRdb re-analysed the 5' RACE reads in MiXCR, keeping a single row per CDR3 protein. The sample shows hundreds of thousands of distinct CDR3 sequences, more than 20% of them seen only once. These data were also filed under a second study, of T cells of mothers and their children.

Sequencing was done on a sample of blood. The receptors come from a boy between 10 and 17 years old in good health.

This clonotype was seen a few times. The chain couples TRBV6-1 to TRBJ1-6; D unclear. CDR3 size: 13 residues. The V and J ends lost 4 bases and 8 bases respectively, with 9 bases between them. Germline loops: CDR1 MNHNS, CDR2 SASEGT. CDR3 sequence reads: CASSVQEDSPLHF. The CDR3 DNA reads as TGTGCCAGCAGTGTCCAGGAGGATTCACCCCTCCACTTT.

This clonotype has a handful of counts. CDR3 in DNA: TGTGCCAGCAGTCCGGCAATAGGGTGGTCCAAAAACATTCAGTACTTC. It specifies CASSPAIGWSKNIQYF. This rearrangement joins TRBV6-5 to TRBJ2-4; unclear D gene. Germline assignment: CDR1 MNHEY and CDR2 SVGAGI. V lost 5 bases, J lost 2 bases, and 16 bases lay in between. This CDR3 has 16 residues.

The genes are TRBV7-2 and TRBJ2-7; perhaps TRBD1 as D (5 bases). In germline, CDR1 is SGHTA, CDR2 FQGNSA. Deletions cut 8 bases from V and 0 bases from J, with 11 bases between. The CDR3 runs to 13 residues. This CDR3 is CASAKGVSYEQYF. The CDR3 DNA reads as TGTGCCAGCGCGAAAGGGGTCTCCTACGAGCAGTACTTC.

The table lists this clonotype with a few counts. A read error may produce the germline difference seen at one junction end. V and J are TRBV20-1 and TRBJ2-5; 7 nucleotides agree with TRBD2. Germline V CDR1 and CDR2: DFQATT, SNEGSKA (reference sequence). The CDR3 sequence is 12 residues long. CDR3 nucleotide sequence: TGCGGTGCGGGAGACACTGGGGAGACCCAGTACTTC. This encodes CGAGDTGETQYF.

The chain is built from TRBV29-1 and TRBJ2-1; D gene uncertain. CDR1 is SQVTM, CDR2 ANQGSEA, per germline. The CDR3 is 13 amino acids. V lost 1 base and J 7 bases, leaving 11 bases between the germline ends. The CDR3 reads CSVEGITMNEQFF. In DNA, the CDR3 is TGCAGCGTTGAAGGTATTACAATGAATGAGCAGTTCTTC.

The chain carries TRBV3-1 and TRBJ1-5; D is uncertain. Trimming removed 4 bases at V and 5 bases at J, with 9 bases between. From germline, CDR1 is LGHDT and CDR2 YNNKEL (reference sequence). This CDR3 comprises 13 residues. The CDR3 nucleotides read TGTGCCAGCAGCCCTCCGGGTGATCAGCCCCAGCATTTT. This gives the protein CASSPPGDQPQHF.

This clonotype appeared a few times. This rearrangement joins TRBV6-2 or TRBV6-3 to TRBJ2-5, with 9 nucleotides matching TRBD1. Germline assignment: CDR1 MNHEY and CDR2 SVGEGT. V trimming: 6 bases; J trimming: 11 bases; junction bases outside the gene matches: 13. The CDR3 is 14 residues long. CDR3 sequence: CASSPPGQGGEQYF. The DNA of the CDR3 is TGTGCCAGCAGCCCTCCGGGACAGGGTGGAGAGCAGTACTTC.

This clonotype was picked up many times. The genes are TRBV7-2 and TRBJ2-3, with D possibly being TRBD2 (5 bases). There are 15 residues in the CDR3. Germline V gene lookup returns CDR1 SGHTA and CDR2 FQGNSA. Trimming cost V 2 bases and J 3 bases, with 12 bases left between them. The CDR3 coding sequence is TGTGCCAGCAGCTTACGCGCCCCGGGGACAGATACGCAGTATTTT. Translated, it gives CASSLRAPGTDTQYF.

This clonotype was seen at least ten times. V gene TRBV28 combines with J gene TRBJ2-5; maybe TRBD2 (5 bases). This CDR3 region has 15 residues. V was clipped by 8 bases and J by 2 bases, with 18 bases between them. CDR1 and CDR2 from the germline V gene are MDHEN and SYDVKM. For the CDR3, the DNA is TGTGCCAGCTCACCTGGGAGTTTCGAACAAGAGACCCAGTACTTC. This encodes CASSPGSFEQETQYF. The complete variable domain, with remaining parts taken from reference TRBV28 and TRBJ2-5, reads DVKVTQSSRYLVKRTGEKVFLECVQDMDHENMFWYRQDPGLGLRLIYFSYDVKMKEKGDIPEGYSVSREKKERFSLILESASTNQTSMYLCASSPGSFEQETQYFGPGTRLLVL.

This clonotype was seen only a few times. The rearrangement joins TRBV14 to TRBJ1-2, with D unclear. The CDR3 is 15 residues long. Trimming removed 0 bases at V and 5 bases at J, with 13 bases between. Germline V CDR1 and CDR2: SGHDN, FVKESK. CDR3 sequence (DNA): TGTGCCAGCAGCCAAGATCGGCTCCCACTGTATGGCTACACCTTC. Its translation: CASSQDRLPLYGYTF.

The V call is TRBV7-2, the J call TRBJ1-1; no definite D call. Trimming left V 5 bases short and J 4 bases short, with 11 bases between. The CDR3 is 13 amino acids. Germline CDR1 and CDR2: SGHTA and FQGNSA. CDR3 amino acids: CASSSVGGTEAFF. In DNA, the CDR3 is TGTGCCAGCAGCAGCGTCGGCGGCACTGAAGCTTTCTTT.

As to this clonotype: A much more abundant neighbour one base away suggests this may be a read error. The rearrangement joins TRBV3-1 to TRBJ2-7; TRBD1 agrees at 10 bases. J was trimmed by 6 bases and V by 4 bases; bases with no gene match: 6. The CDR3 consists of 14 residues. In germline, CDR1 is LGHDT, CDR2 YNNKEL (reference sequence). CDR3 sequence: CASSLSGQGTEQYF. As DNA, the CDR3 is TGTGCCAGCAGCCTATCGGGACAGGGGACCGAGCAGTACTTC.

This chain links TRBV5-1 with TRBJ2-3; D not resolved. The germline CDR1 and CDR2 sequences are SGHRS and YFSETQ. V was pared by 0 bases and J by 5 bases, with 10 bases between. The CDR3 has 14 residues. The CDR3 region is CASSLARVQDTQYF. CDR3 nucleotide sequence: TGCGCCAGCAGCTTGGCAAGGGTTCAAGATACGCAGTATTTT.

CDR3 sequence: CATLVEQETQYF. The CDR3 DNA sequence: TGTGCCACCCTGGTCGAGCAAGAGACCCAGTACTTC. The genes are TRBV28 and TRBJ2-5; D uncertain. This CDR3 spans 12 amino acids. The V and J ends lost 10 bases and 2 bases respectively, with 11 bases between them. The germline gives CDR1 MDHEN, CDR2 SYDVKM.

Only a few counts were recorded for this clonotype. The gene calls are TRBV7-9 and TRBJ2-5; D is unresolved. V shed 1 base and J shed 4 bases, with 13 bases lying between them. The CDR3 is made up of 15 amino acids. The V gene's germline CDR1 is SEHNR and CDR2 FQNEAQ (reference sequence). In nucleotides, the CDR3 is TGTGCCAGCAGCTTAGTTGCATTTGGCGGAGAGACCCAGTACTTC. Amino acids: CASSLVAFGGETQYF.

The chain employs TRBV7-9 and TRBJ2-5, with 13 bases matching TRBD2. Judging by the DNA end, TRBJ2-1 fits better; the J call may be wrong. CDR3 length: 16 amino acids. In germline, CDR1 is SEHNR, CDR2 FQNEAQ (reference sequence). CDR3 sequence: CASSVGTSGGVNEQFF. DNA for the CDR3: TGTGCCAGCAGTGTAGGTACTAGCGGGGGGGTAAATGAGCAGTTCTTC.

The chain is built from TRBV10-3 and TRBJ2-1, with D hard to call. The V gene's germline CDR1 is ENHRY and CDR2 SYGVKD. Trimming cost V 5 bases and J 7 bases, with 15 bases left between them. CDR3 length equals 14 residues. The CDR3 here is CAISPTEAWNEQFF. The CDR3 bases are TGTGCCATCAGTCCGACCGAGGCTTGGAATGAGCAGTTCTTC.

This clonotype has just a few counts. The J gene is TRBJ2-5, the V gene TRBV24-1; 14 bases are a match to TRBD2. The DNA end is more similar to TRBJ2-1, so the J call may be wrong. Per the germline V gene, CDR1 is KGHDR and CDR2 is SFDVKD. The CDR3 consists of 15 residues. CDR3 region: CATSDAGLAGVEQFF. The CDR3 bases are TGTGCCACCAGTGATGCGGGACTAGCGGGAGTTGAGCAGTTCTTC.

This clonotype was observed a few times. J is TRBJ2-7 and V is TRBV12-5; tentatively, D is TRBD1 or TRBD2 (6 bases each). The assigned J gene may be wrong: the sequence end matches TRBJ2-5 better. Germline values: CDR1 LGHNT, CDR2 FRNRAP. The CDR3 covers 20 residues. This CDR3 reads CASGSPGANARGPPQETQYF. CDR3 bases: TGTGCTAGTGGTTCGCCGGGGGCTAATGCACGGGGCCCTCCACAAGAGACCCAGTACTTC.

The chain is built from TRBV7-2 and TRBJ2-3; D gene ambiguous. Trimming cost V 3 bases and J 4 bases, with 8 bases left between them. The CDR3 has 13 amino acids. Germline loops: CDR1 SGHTA, CDR2 FQGNSA. CDR3 region: CASSFNAADTQYF. CDR3 DNA: TGTGCCAGCAGCTTCAATGCCGCAGATACGCAGTATTTT.

The rearrangement joins TRBV20-1 to TRBJ2-1; tentatively, D is TRBD2 (6 bases). CDR3 size: 15 residues. Germline CDR1 DFQATT, CDR2 SNEGSKA (reference sequence). V lost 6 bases, J lost 2 bases, and 17 bases lay in between. The chain's CDR3 is CSAAPSAFTYNEQFF. As DNA, the CDR3 is TGCAGTGCCGCCCCTAGCGCCTTCACCTACAATGAGCAGTTCTTC.

This clonotype was found a few times. The V call is TRBV5-6, the J call TRBJ2-1; D uncertain. V was cut by 0 bases and J by 4 bases, with 8 bases left in between. CDR1 and CDR2 from the germline V gene are SGHDT and YYEEEE. This CDR3 spans 14 amino acids. The CDR3 nucleotides read TGTGCCAGCAGCTTGGTTCGGCGGTACAATGAGCAGTTCTTC. It codes for CASSLVRRYNEQFF.

This clonotype appeared a few times. V usage is TRBV5-1 and J usage is TRBJ2-5; 11 bases map to TRBD2. The CDR3 loop spans 17 amino acids. Germline assignment: CDR1 SGHRS and CDR2 YFSETQ. Trimming at V came to 0 bases and at J to 5 bases, leaving 9 bases not matched to a gene. CDR3 bases: TGCGCCAGCAGCTTGGGACTAGCGGGGTTTGGGGTGGAGACCCAGTACTTC. It encodes CASSLGLAGFGVETQYF.